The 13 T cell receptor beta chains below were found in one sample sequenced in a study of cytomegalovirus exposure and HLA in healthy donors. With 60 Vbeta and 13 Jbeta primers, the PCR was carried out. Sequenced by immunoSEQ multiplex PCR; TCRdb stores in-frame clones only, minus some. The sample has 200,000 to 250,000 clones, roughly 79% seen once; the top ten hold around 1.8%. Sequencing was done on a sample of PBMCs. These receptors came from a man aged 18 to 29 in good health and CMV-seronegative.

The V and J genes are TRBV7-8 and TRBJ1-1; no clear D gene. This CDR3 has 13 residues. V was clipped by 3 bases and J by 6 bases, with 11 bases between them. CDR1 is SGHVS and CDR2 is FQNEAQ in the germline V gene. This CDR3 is CASSLADWAEAFF. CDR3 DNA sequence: TGTGCCAGCAGCTTGGCTGACTGGGCTGAAGCTTTCTTT.

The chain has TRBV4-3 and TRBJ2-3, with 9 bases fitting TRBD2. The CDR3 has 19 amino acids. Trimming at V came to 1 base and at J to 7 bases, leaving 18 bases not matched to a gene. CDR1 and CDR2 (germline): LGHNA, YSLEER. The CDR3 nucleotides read TGCGCCAGCAGCCAAGGAGAGGCCCACAAAGCGGGAGGACCGAATACGCAGTATTTT. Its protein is CASSQGEAHKAGGPNTQYF.

The CDR3 loop reads CASSALSSGSPGELFF. CDR3 coding DNA: TGTGCCAGCAGCGCCCTATCTAGCGGGAGTCCCGGGGAGCTGTTTTTT. This chain links TRBV11-1 with TRBJ2-2, with 10 bases identical to TRBD2. The CDR3 totals 16 residues. V shed 5 bases, J shed 6 bases, and the junction held 9 bases outside the gene matches. Germline CDR1 SGHAT, CDR2 FQDESV (reference sequence).

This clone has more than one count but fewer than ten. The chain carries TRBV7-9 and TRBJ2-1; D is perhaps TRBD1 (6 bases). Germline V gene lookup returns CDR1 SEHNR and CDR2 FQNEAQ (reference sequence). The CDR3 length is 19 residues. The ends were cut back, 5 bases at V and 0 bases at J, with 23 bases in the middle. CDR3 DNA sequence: TGTGCCAGCAGCCCGAAGCCCCAGGGGCCCTCGTACTCCTACAATGAGCAGTTCTTC. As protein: CASSPKPQGPSYSYNEQFF.

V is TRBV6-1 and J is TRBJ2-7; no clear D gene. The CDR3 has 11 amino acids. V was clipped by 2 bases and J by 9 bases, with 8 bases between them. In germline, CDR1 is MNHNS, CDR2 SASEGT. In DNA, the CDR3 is TGTGCCAGCAGTGAACCCCCGAGGCAGTACTTC. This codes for CASSEPPRQYF.

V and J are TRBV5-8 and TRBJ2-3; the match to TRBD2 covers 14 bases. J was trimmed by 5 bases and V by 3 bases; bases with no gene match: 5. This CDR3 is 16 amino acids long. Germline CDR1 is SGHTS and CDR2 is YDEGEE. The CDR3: CASSWGTSGSGDTQYF. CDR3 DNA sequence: TGTGCCAGCAGCTGGGGGACTAGCGGGAGTGGAGATACGCAGTATTTT.

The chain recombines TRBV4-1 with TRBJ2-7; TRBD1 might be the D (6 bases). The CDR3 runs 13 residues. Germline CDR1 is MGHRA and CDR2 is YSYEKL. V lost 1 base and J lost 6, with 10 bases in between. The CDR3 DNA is TGCGCCAGCAGCCAAGGGGAAGGGGGCGAGCAGTACTTC. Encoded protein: CASSQGEGGEQYF.

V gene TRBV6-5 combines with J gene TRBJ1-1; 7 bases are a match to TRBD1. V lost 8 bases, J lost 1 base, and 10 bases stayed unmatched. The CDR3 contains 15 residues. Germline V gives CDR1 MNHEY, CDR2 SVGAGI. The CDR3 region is CASQEGAYENTEAFF. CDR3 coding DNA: TGTGCCAGCCAGGAGGGGGCATATGAGAACACTGAAGCTTTCTTT.

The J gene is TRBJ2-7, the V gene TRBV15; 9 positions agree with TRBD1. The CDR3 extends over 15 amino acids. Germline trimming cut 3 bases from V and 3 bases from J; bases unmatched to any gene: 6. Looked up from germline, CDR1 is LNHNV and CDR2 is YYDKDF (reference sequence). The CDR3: CATSRDRDRDYEQYF. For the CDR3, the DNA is TGTGCCACCAGCAGGGACCGGGACAGGGACTACGAGCAGTACTTC.

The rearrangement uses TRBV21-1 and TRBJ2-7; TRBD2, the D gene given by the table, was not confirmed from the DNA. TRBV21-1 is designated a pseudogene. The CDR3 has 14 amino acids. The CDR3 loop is CASSKKPVLHEQYF. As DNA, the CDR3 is TGTGCCAGCAGCAAAAAGCCTGTCCTCCACGAGCAGTACTTC.

CDR3 DNA: TGTGCCTGGAGCGTCGGGGTTAGCACCGGGGAGCTGTTTTTT. Translated: CAWSVGVSTGELFF. This chain connects TRBV30 to TRBJ2-2; a possible D gene is TRBD2 (5 bases). The CDR3 has 14 residues. The germline CDR1 and CDR2 sequences are GTSNPN and SVGIG (reference sequence). V shed 3 bases and J shed 4 bases, with 12 bases lying between them.

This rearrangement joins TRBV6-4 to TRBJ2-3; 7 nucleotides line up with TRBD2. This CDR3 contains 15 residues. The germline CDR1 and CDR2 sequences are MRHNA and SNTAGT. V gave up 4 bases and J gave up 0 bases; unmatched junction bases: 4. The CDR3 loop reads CASSVGAGSTDTQYF. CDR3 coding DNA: TGTGCCAGCAGTGTTGGAGCGGGGAGCACAGATACGCAGTATTTT.

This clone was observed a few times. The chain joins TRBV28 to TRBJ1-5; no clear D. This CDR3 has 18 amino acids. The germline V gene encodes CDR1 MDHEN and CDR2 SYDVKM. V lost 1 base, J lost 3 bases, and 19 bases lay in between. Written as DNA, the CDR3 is TGTGCCAGCAGTTTATATCTTAAGGCAGGCAGTGACAATCAGCCCCAGCATTTT. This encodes CASSLYLKAGSDNQPQHF.